This entry lists 29 T cell receptor beta chains sequenced from one sample in a study of OX40 agonist ivuxolimab in advanced cancers. Sequencing was performed with immunoSEQ multiplex PCR; in TCRdb, only in-frame clones are kept and a portion is missing. The sample holds about 54,000 clones, almost 85% seen once. Sequences were derived from CD4+ or CD8+ T cells sorted from blood, sampled in a trial of the OX40 agonist ivuxolimab. The receptor source for this set is an adult with an advanced solid tumor such as melanoma, head and neck, liver or kidney cancer.

The chain's CDR3 is CAWSVPTSLSSYNEQFF. In DNA, the CDR3 is TGTGCCTGGAGTGTACCTACTAGCCTGAGCTCCTACAATGAGCAGTTCTTC. The chain links TRBV30 to TRBJ2-1; possibly TRBD2 for D (6 bases). V was shortened by 0 bases and J by 0 bases, with 15 bases between the two germline ends. There are 17 residues in the CDR3. Germline loops: CDR1 GTSNPN, CDR2 SVGIG (reference sequence).

This chain uses TRBV28 with TRBJ2-3; the match to TRBD2 covers 9 bases. The CDR3 contains 16 residues. Germline CDR1 reads MDHEN; CDR2 reads SYDVKM. V dropped 3 bases and J dropped 6; count of bases not matched to a gene: 10. The DNA for the CDR3 is TGTGCCAGCAGTTTTAGTGGCGGGAGGGTATGGGATACGCAGTATTTT. Translation gives CASSFSGGRVWDTQYF. Full variable domain (missing parts from reference TRBV28 and TRBJ2-3): DVKVTQSSRYLVKRTGEKVFLECVQDMDHENMFWYRQDPGLGLRLIYFSYDVKMKEKGDIPEGYSVSREKKERFSLILESASTNQTSMYLCASSFSGGRVWDTQYFGPGTRLTVL.

This clone was seen a single time. The chain joins TRBV15 to TRBJ2-3; TRBD2 agrees at 14 bases. This CDR3 is 17 amino acids long. V was pared by 5 bases and J by 3 bases, with 7 bases of the junction left unmatched. Germline V CDR1 and CDR2: LNHNV, YYDKDF (reference sequence). The CDR3 DNA is TGTGCCACCAGCGCGGGACTAGCGGGAGCGGGGACAGATACGCAGTATTTT. It specifies CATSAGLAGAGTDTQYF.

V gene TRBV19 combines with J gene TRBJ1-2, with 8 bases matching TRBD1. V dropped 7 bases and J dropped 2; count of bases not matched to a gene: 9. The CDR3 totals 15 residues. CDR1 LNHDA and CDR2 SQIVND come from the germline V gene (reference sequence). In DNA form, the CDR3 reads TGTGCCAGTAATCATCCAGGGGGCTGGAACTATGGCTACACCTTC. This codes for CASNHPGGWNYGYTF.

This clone showed up just once. This sequence joins TRBV19 and TRBJ1-1; D gene ambiguous. The CDR3 length is 13 residues. Germline CDR1 reads LNHDA; CDR2 reads SQIVND (reference sequence). Trimming took off 4 bases at V and 3 bases at J, with 9 bases between the two ends. The CDR3, as DNA: TGTGCCAGTAGTAGGGAGGGAGACACTGAAGCTTTCTTT. This gives the protein CASSREGDTEAFF.

This CDR3 is CASSLMGQGKSPLHF. The CDR3 DNA sequence: TGTGCCAGCAGTTTGATGGGACAGGGGAAGTCACCCCTCCACTTT. This rearrangement joins TRBV28 to TRBJ1-6; 10 nucleotides agree with TRBD1. Germline V CDR1 and CDR2: MDHEN, SYDVKM. CDR3 length equals 15 residues. The J segment lost 10 bases and the V segment lost 3 bases, leaving 6 bases of the junction unmatched.

The rearrangement links TRBV10-1 to TRBJ1-1; 12 nucleotides match TRBD1. In germline, CDR1 is WNHNN, CDR2 SYGVQD (reference sequence). J gave up 3 bases and V 2 bases, and 13 bases lay outside the gene matches. The length of the CDR3 is 19 residues. CDR3 in DNA: TGCGCCAGCAGTGAGACTCCCTTCGGGACAGGGGGCCTTCACACTGAAGCTTTCTTT. It codes for CASSETPFGTGGLHTEAFF.

The sample holds one count of this clone. The chain couples TRBV21-1 to TRBJ1-4; the table assigns TRBD1, which was not confirmed against the DNA. TRBV21-1 is a recognized pseudogene. CDR3 length: 16 residues. CDR3 nucleotides: TGTGCCAGCAGCAAAGCCCCAGGGTTAACTAATGAAAAACTGTTTTTT. It codes for CASSKAPGLTNEKLFF.

This clone was seen just once. The V call is TRBV6-1, the J call TRBJ2-6, with a tentative D call TRBD1 (5 bases). The CDR3 extends over 16 amino acids. Germline V gene sequence: CDR1 MNHNS, CDR2 SASEGT. Trimming left V 4 bases short and J 0 bases short, with 10 bases between. The DNA of the CDR3 is TGTGCCAGCAGTGCGACAGTTCACTCTGGGGCCAACGTCCTGACTTTC. It yields the protein CASSATVHSGANVLTF.

V gene TRBV7-2 combines with J gene TRBJ2-7, with 10 positions matching TRBD2. V lost 3 bases and J lost 0; bases outside the gene matches: 5. Germline V gene lookup returns CDR1 SGHTA and CDR2 FQGNSA. This CDR3 comprises 16 residues. DNA of the CDR3: TGTGCCAGCAGCTTGGGGCTAGCGGGAGCCTCCTACGAGCAGTACTTC. This codes for CASSLGLAGASYEQYF.

In its sample, this clone was seen once. This chain joins TRBV7-9 and TRBJ2-2, with D possibly being TRBD1 (5 bases). Trimming removed 4 bases at V and 7 bases at J, with 16 bases between. Germline CDR1 reads SEHNR; CDR2 reads FQNEAQ (reference sequence). This CDR3 has 15 residues. For the CDR3, the DNA is TGTGCCAGCAGCTCGGCAGCCTTTAGGGGCGGGGAGCTGTTTTTT. Its protein product is CASSSAAFRGGELFF.

V is TRBV18 and J is TRBJ1-2; tentatively, D is TRBD1 (6 bases). The CDR3 spans 14 residues. Trimming shortened V by 6 bases and J by 3 bases, and 14 bases separated the two germline ends. CDR1 KGHSH and CDR2 LQKENI come from the germline V gene. CDR3 amino acids: CASSPITGYYGYTF. DNA for the CDR3: TGTGCCAGCTCTCCCATTACAGGGTACTATGGCTACACCTTC.

This rearrangement joins TRBV9 to TRBJ2-6; 8 nucleotides align to TRBD1. The CDR3 consists of 18 residues. Germline loops: CDR1 SGDLS, CDR2 YYNGEE. The V and J ends lost 2 bases and 0 bases, in that order; junction bases with no gene match: 7. In DNA form, the CDR3 reads TGTGCCAGCAGCGTTGAGGGACAGGCTTACTCTGGGGCCAACGTCCTGACTTTC. Translating it yields CASSVEGQAYSGANVLTF.

This chain joins TRBV6-5 and TRBJ2-5; the D gene could be TRBD1 or TRBD2 (7 bases each). The germline V gene encodes CDR1 MNHEY and CDR2 SVGAGI. This CDR3 has 15 amino acids. V lost 4 bases and J lost 5, with 17 bases in between. CDR3 bases: TGTGCCAGCAGTTTCCAGGGGGGAGGGTTGGAGACCCAGTACTTC. Its protein product is CASSFQGGGLETQYF.

This clone was detected only once. The chain is built from TRBV9 and TRBJ1-3; D is uncertain. V dropped 2 bases and J dropped 0 bases, with 9 bases sitting between them. The germline CDR1 and CDR2 sequences are SGDLS and YYNGEE. This CDR3 contains 15 residues. The CDR3 nucleotides are TGTGCCAGCAGCGTGAGGGCCGACTCTGGAAACACCATATATTTT. Amino acid sequence: CASSVRADSGNTIYF.

The chain has TRBV7-2 and TRBJ2-5, with 7 bases lining up with TRBD2. The CDR3 extends over 13 amino acids. With 5 bases clipped from V and 5 bases from J, the junction kept 5 bases outside the gene matches. CDR1 and CDR2 from the germline V gene are SGHTA and FQGNSA. This CDR3 reads CASSVSREETQYF. CDR3 DNA sequence: TGTGCCAGCAGCGTGTCGCGGGAGGAGACCCAGTACTTC.

The chain combines TRBV10-1 with TRBJ2-3, with TRBD2 as a possible D gene (6 bases). Trimming shortened V by 5 bases and J by 0 bases, and 6 bases separated the two germline ends. The length of the CDR3 is 13 residues. CDR1 and CDR2 (germline): WNHNN, SYGVQD (reference sequence). CDR3 region: CASSSGSTDTQYF. The CDR3 DNA reads TGCGCCAGCAGTAGCGGGAGCACAGATACGCAGTATTTT.

The chain recombines TRBV5-6 with TRBJ2-2; TRBD1 matches at 8 bases. The CDR3 consists of 14 residues. Germline V gene sequence: CDR1 SGHDT, CDR2 YYEEEE. V trimming: 4 bases; J trimming: 5 bases; junction bases outside the gene matches: 4. CDR3 DNA: TGTGCCAGCAGCCCGGACAGGGAAACCGGGGAGCTGTTTTTT. It codes for CASSPDRETGELFF.

The J gene is TRBJ2-7, the V gene TRBV6-1; 10 bases line up with TRBD2. The CDR3 has 14 residues. Germline CDR1 MNHNS, CDR2 SASEGT. The V and J ends lost 3 bases and 5 bases, in that order; junction bases with no gene match: 4. The CDR3 DNA sequence: TGTGCCAGCAGTGAGGCTAGCGGGAGAAACGAGCAGTACTTC. Translating it yields CASSEASGRNEQYF.

This clone was recorded once. This sequence joins TRBV5-6 and TRBJ2-7, with 7 bases identical to TRBD2. The CDR3 is made up of 13 amino acids. Germline values: CDR1 SGHDT, CDR2 YYEEEE. The trim removed 4 bases at V and 5 bases at J, leaving 6 bases unmatched. This CDR3 reads CASSELGTNEQYF. The DNA for the CDR3 is TGTGCCAGCAGCGAACTAGGGACTAACGAGCAGTACTTC.

J is TRBJ2-7 and V is TRBV9; possibly TRBD1 for D (7 bases). Germline values: CDR1 SGDLS, CDR2 YYNGEE. V lost 3 bases and J 5 bases, leaving 12 bases between the germline ends. The CDR3 consists of 13 residues. In nucleotides, the CDR3 is TGTGCCAGCAGCGCAGGGGGACTGGACGAGCAGTACTTC. Protein sequence: CASSAGGLDEQYF.

V usage is TRBV7-9 and J usage is TRBJ2-5; D is unclear. With the DNA end fitting TRBJ2-7 better, the J assignment may be wrong. The CDR3 loop spans 15 amino acids. CDR1 SEHNR and CDR2 FQNEAQ come from the germline V gene (reference sequence). As DNA, the CDR3 is TGTGCCAGCAGCTTTGGGGATTTGAGCTCCTACGAGCAGTACTTC. This encodes CASSFGDLSSYEQYF.

The CDR3 is CASSVDSRPPLNQPQHF. In nucleotides, the CDR3 is TGTGCCAGCAGCGTGGACTCGCGACCCCCCTTAAATCAGCCCCAGCATTTT. J is TRBJ1-5 and V is TRBV6-4; unclear D gene. Germline V lookup: CDR1 MRHNA, CDR2 SNTAGT. The CDR3 loop spans 17 amino acids. The V end lost 6 bases, the J end lost 4 bases, and 22 bases lay between the germline ends.

This clone came up a few times. In DNA, the CDR3 is TGTGCCACCACGGGACTAGTCGATACGCAGTATTTT. It translates to CATTGLVDTQYF. The chain has TRBV10-3 and TRBJ2-3, with 8 nucleotides matching TRBD2. This CDR3 region has 12 residues. The junction had 6 bases not matched to a gene; V was cut back by 10 bases and J by 6 bases. In germline, CDR1 is ENHRY, CDR2 SYGVKD.

The chain links TRBV2 to TRBJ2-1, with 7 bases matching TRBD1. Looked up from germline, CDR1 is SNHLY and CDR2 is FYNNEI. CDR3 length: 14 amino acids. J lost 3 bases, V lost 6 bases, and 5 bases had no gene match. The CDR3 sequence is CASSGDSRYNEQFF. Written as DNA, the CDR3 is TGTGCCAGCAGCGGGGACAGCCGCTACAATGAGCAGTTCTTC.

This chain uses TRBV5-4 with TRBJ2-7, with D perhaps TRBD2 (5 bases). The CDR3 length is 16 residues. Germline CDR1 SGHNT, CDR2 YYREEE (reference sequence). The ends were cut back, 0 bases at V and 0 bases at J, with 13 bases in the middle. The CDR3 sequence is CASSLGGLQDSYEQYF. In DNA, the CDR3 is TGTGCCAGCAGCTTGGGAGGACTGCAGGACTCCTACGAGCAGTACTTC.

V usage is TRBV5-1 and J usage is TRBJ2-2, with D tentatively TRBD1 or TRBD2 (5 bases each). Trimming stripped 5 bases from V and 6 bases from J, with 17 bases between. Germline loops: CDR1 SGHRS, CDR2 YFSETQ. This CDR3 spans 15 amino acids. CDR3 residues: CASSHQRGNAGELFF. The CDR3 nucleotides read TGCGCCAGCAGTCACCAGAGGGGTAATGCCGGGGAGCTGTTTTTT. The full variable domain, rest sourced from reference TRBV5-1 and TRBJ2-2, is KAGVTQTPRYLIKTRGQQVTLSCSPISGHRSVSWYQQTPGQGLQFLFEYFSETQRNKGNFPGRFSGRQFSNSRSEMNVSTLELGDSALYLCASSHQRGNAGELFFGEGSRLTVL.

The rearrangement joins TRBV6-6 to TRBJ2-2; D possibly corresponds to TRBD1 (5 bases). V shed 2 bases and J shed 1 base, with 11 bases lying between them. The CDR3 has 16 residues. The germline V gene encodes CDR1 MNHNY and CDR2 SVGAGI (reference sequence). The CDR3, as DNA: TGTGCCAGCAGTTACCCCCAGACAGAGAACACCGGGGAGCTGTTTTTT. Translation gives CASSYPQTENTGELFF.

The V gene is TRBV5-5, the J gene TRBJ2-3; perhaps TRBD1 as D (5 bases). The CDR3 is 14 amino acids. V was clipped by 6 bases and J by 4 bases, with 15 bases between them. Germline V gives CDR1 SGHKS, CDR2 YYEKEE (reference sequence). The CDR3 DNA follows: TGTGCCAGCAACTTCGAAGGACACCCAGATACGCAGTATTTT. This encodes CASNFEGHPDTQYF.